The source of this TCR beta chain is a study of CD8 T cells in Susac syndrome. RNA amounts of 0.5 to 1 ug underwent reverse transcription with random hexamers. TCRdb independently ran MiXCR on the immunoSEQ multiplex PCR reads; one entry per CDR3 protein. The sample has about 180,000 distinct CDR3 sequences, approximately 94% seen once; the top ten hold around 0.093%. The germline V and J ends were trimmed by 1 base and 8 bases, with 8 bases remaining between them. Germline V CDR1 and CDR2: LNHNV, YYDKDF (reference sequence). This CDR3 is 12 amino acids long. V usage is TRBV15 and J usage is TRBJ1-2, with unresolved D. This receptor was identified in a human donor with multiple sclerosis. Sequencing was done on a sample of CD4+ T cells from PBMCs. The CDR3 region has the DNA TGTGCCACCAGCAGAGTTGGCGGCGGCTACACCTTC. Protein sequence: CATSRVGGGYTF.